The 30 T cell receptor beta chains in this list originate from one sample, sequenced in a study of cytomegalovirus exposure and HLA in healthy donors. The assay was immunoSEQ multiplex PCR, and TCRdb's table has in-frame clones only and misses some. The sample contains 150,000 to 200,000 clones, roughly 90% of which appear only once. Specimen: PBMCs. The receptors were gathered from a man younger than 30 in good health and CMV-seropositive.

The genes are TRBV7-2 and TRBJ2-5, with 10 bases that match TRBD2. The CDR3 contains 16 residues. Unmatched junction bases numbered 6, after V lost 0 bases and J lost 5 bases. The germline CDR1 and CDR2 sequences are SGHTA and FQGNSA. Written as DNA, the CDR3 is TGTGCCAGCAGCTTAGCCGCTAGCGGGAGTGGCGAGACCCAGTACTTC. Protein product: CASSLAASGSGETQYF. Based on the CDR3 plus reference TRBV7-2 and TRBJ2-5, the full variable domain is GAGVSQSPSNKVTEKGKDVELRCDPISGHTALYWYRQSLGQGLEFLIYFQGNSAPDKSGLPSDRFSAERTGGSVSTLTIQRTQQEDSAVYLCASSLAASGSGETQYFGPGTRLLVL.

The V gene is TRBV30, the J gene TRBJ2-7; TRBD2 matches 8 bases. The V segment lost 4 bases and the J segment 0 bases; nucleotides outside the gene matches: 5. The CDR3 extends over 14 amino acids. Germline values: CDR1 GTSNPN, CDR2 SVGIG (reference sequence). DNA for the CDR3: TGTGCCTGGAAGGGCGGGGGGAGCTCCTACGAGCAGTACTTC. Translated: CAWKGGGSSYEQYF.

The table lists this clone with a count of one. This chain joins TRBV2 and TRBJ2-1, with 10 nucleotides matching TRBD2. Germline CDR1 reads SNHLY; CDR2 reads FYNNEI. J gave up 4 bases and V 6 bases, and 3 bases lay outside the gene matches. This CDR3 region has 14 residues. The CDR3 reads CASRGTSVYNEQFF. The CDR3 DNA reads as TGTGCCAGCAGAGGGACTAGCGTTTACAATGAGCAGTTCTTC.

The chain combines TRBV5-6 with TRBJ2-7, with 8 bases lining up with TRBD2. Germline CDR1 SGHDT, CDR2 YYEEEE. The CDR3 loop spans 17 amino acids. V gave up 0 bases and J gave up 2 bases; unmatched junction bases: 10. CDR3 region: CASSLGREGLGPYEQYF. The CDR3, as DNA: TGTGCCAGCAGCTTGGGGAGGGAGGGACTAGGACCCTACGAGCAGTACTTC.

The chain couples TRBV13 to TRBJ2-1; 10 bases align to TRBD2. V dropped 4 bases and J dropped 6; count of bases not matched to a gene: 6. The CDR3 sequence is 15 residues long. The germline V gene encodes CDR1 PRHDT and CDR2 FYEKMQ (reference sequence). The CDR3 protein is CASSSKGLASNEQFF. In DNA, the CDR3 is TGTGCCAGCAGCTCAAAGGGACTAGCGAGCAATGAGCAGTTCTTC.

The chain uses TRBV18 and TRBJ2-7; 9 nucleotides agree with TRBD1. Looked up from germline, CDR1 is KGHSH and CDR2 is LQKENI. Trimming took 4 bases from V and 5 from J; bases not matched to a gene: 6. The CDR3 consists of 14 residues. The CDR3 region has the DNA TGTGCCAGCTCACGGACCCGGGACAGGGACGAGCAGTACTTC. It yields the protein CASSRTRDRDEQYF.

The chain uses TRBV28 and TRBJ1-1; D remains ambiguous. This CDR3 is built from 13 residues. The V gene's germline CDR1 is MDHEN and CDR2 SYDVKM. Trimming removed 3 bases at V and 2 bases at J, with 7 bases between. CDR3 in amino acids: CASSLRDNTEAFF. CDR3 DNA sequence: TGTGCCAGCAGTTTGAGGGATAACACTGAAGCTTTCTTT.

The rearrangement joins TRBV28 to TRBJ2-7; 10 nucleotides match TRBD1. CDR1 MDHEN and CDR2 SYDVKM come from the germline V gene. V lost 4 bases to trimming and J lost 4 bases; unmatched junction nucleotides: 7. The CDR3 is made up of 15 amino acids. CDR3 sequence reads: CASSSGTGAGYEQYF. The CDR3 DNA reads as TGTGCCAGCAGTTCTGGGACAGGGGCGGGGTACGAGCAGTACTTC.

J is TRBJ2-7 and V is TRBV5-1; TRBD2 agrees at 9 bases. There are 15 residues in the CDR3. Trimming cost V 2 bases and J 0 bases; bases outside gene matches: 3. CDR1 SGHRS and CDR2 YFSETQ come from the germline V gene. For the CDR3, the DNA is TGCGCCAGCAGCTTATCTAGCGGGATCTCCTACGAGCAGTACTTC. It yields the protein CASSLSSGISYEQYF.

V and J are TRBV11-1 and TRBJ2-3, with a possible D match to TRBD2 (5 bases). Germline V gives CDR1 SGHAT, CDR2 FQDESV (reference sequence). The CDR3 is 14 amino acids. V dropped 5 bases and J dropped 1 base, with 10 bases sitting between them. The CDR3 nucleotides read TGTGCCAGCAGCCCCGTCGGGGGCACAGATACGCAGTATTTT. Its protein is CASSPVGGTDTQYF.

The V and J genes are TRBV5-6 and TRBJ1-5, with 8 bases matching TRBD1. J gave up 3 bases and V 3 bases, and 8 bases lay outside the gene matches. The germline V gene has CDR1 SGHDT and CDR2 YYEEEE. The CDR3 loop spans 16 amino acids. For the CDR3, the DNA is TGTGCCAGCAGCTCGCAGGGGGCGCGGGACAATCAGCCCCAGCATTTT. This translates into CASSSQGARDNQPQHF.

In regard to this clone: At one end the junction does not follow the germline gene, possibly because of a read error. The rearrangement joins TRBV7-7 to TRBJ2-3; 7 bases line up with TRBD1. The CDR3 is made up of 15 amino acids. From germline, CDR1 is SSHAT and CDR2 FNYEAQ (reference sequence). The CDR3 bases are TGTGCTAGCAGCCGGACAGGCCTGGGCACAGATACGCAGTATTTT. It specifies CASSRTGLGTDTQYF.

J is TRBJ1-1 and V is TRBV18; D unclear. CDR1 and CDR2 (germline): KGHSH, LQKENI. The length of the CDR3 is 15 residues. Trimming removed 0 bases from V and 2 bases from J, with 10 bases in between. CDR3 nucleotide sequence: TGTGCCAGCTCACCACCGGTCGGGGTTAACACTGAAGCTTTCTTT. Protein product: CASSPPVGVNTEAFF.

V and J are TRBV5-1 and TRBJ2-2; 8 positions match TRBD2. Germline CDR1 and CDR2: SGHRS and YFSETQ. This CDR3 is built from 15 residues. The V gene end was trimmed by 4 bases and the J gene end by 7 bases; junction bases not matched to a gene: 9. For the CDR3, the DNA is TGCGCCAGCAGCCCCGGGACTAGAAGGGGCGGGGAGCTGTTTTTT. This translates into CASSPGTRRGGELFF. Combining the CDR3 with reference TRBV5-1 and TRBJ2-2 gives the whole variable domain KAGVTQTPRYLIKTRGQQVTLSCSPISGHRSVSWYQQTPGQGLQFLFEYFSETQRNKGNFPGRFSGRQFSNSRSEMNVSTLELGDSALYLCASSPGTRRGGELFFGEGSRLTVL.

The rearrangement joins TRBV9 to TRBJ2-2; D uncertain. The CDR3 consists of 15 residues. Germline CDR1 SGDLS, CDR2 YYNGEE. Trimming left V 2 bases short and J 4 bases short, with 12 bases between. This CDR3 is CASSVWQEPTGELFF. The CDR3 DNA reads TGTGCCAGCAGCGTTTGGCAGGAACCCACCGGGGAGCTGTTTTTT.

The chain couples TRBV28 to TRBJ2-7; D is undetermined. Germline loops: CDR1 MDHEN, CDR2 SYDVKM. CDR3 length equals 15 residues. The ends were cut back, 7 bases at V and 5 bases at J, with 21 bases in the middle. For the CDR3, the DNA is TGTGCCAGCACCCCCTCCGATGGAGCATGGGACGAGCAGTACTTC. It codes for CASTPSDGAWDEQYF. The complete variable domain, with remaining parts taken from reference TRBV28 and TRBJ2-7, reads DVKVTQSSRYLVKRTGEKVFLECVQDMDHENMFWYRQDPGLGLRLIYFSYDVKMKEKGDIPEGYSVSREKKERFSLILESASTNQTSMYLCASTPSDGAWDEQYFGPGTRLTVT.

This rearrangement joins TRBV5-1 to TRBJ2-1; 9 bases map to TRBD2. The length of the CDR3 is 14 residues. Trimming removed 0 bases from V and 7 bases from J; junction bases left unmatched: 2. Germline V lookup: CDR1 SGHRS, CDR2 YFSETQ. DNA for the CDR3: TGCGCCAGCAGCTTGGATCTAGCGGGAAATGAGCAGTTCTTC. Translating it yields CASSLDLAGNEQFF. Full variable domain (remainder filled in from reference TRBV5-1 and TRBJ2-1): KAGVTQTPRYLIKTRGQQVTLSCSPISGHRSVSWYQQTPGQGLQFLFEYFSETQRNKGNFPGRFSGRQFSNSRSEMNVSTLELGDSALYLCASSLDLAGNEQFFGPGTRLTVL.

This rearrangement joins TRBV27 to TRBJ2-3; a weak D match, TRBD2 (6 bases). Germline CDR1 MNHEY, CDR2 SMNVEV (reference sequence). CDR3 length: 15 residues. The germline V and J ends were trimmed by 5 bases and 5 bases, with 17 bases remaining between them. The CDR3 is CASSPGLAALDTQYF. For the CDR3, the DNA is TGTGCCAGCAGTCCGGGGTTAGCGGCCCTAGATACGCAGTATTTT.

This clone was detected only once. The CDR3 reads CASGNDRAGANVLTF. DNA for the CDR3: TGTGCCAGCGGGAATGACAGGGCTGGGGCCAACGTCCTGACTTTC. The V gene is TRBV7-6, the J gene TRBJ2-6, with 7 bases lining up with TRBD1. With 8 bases clipped from V and 2 bases from J, the junction kept 6 bases outside the gene matches. The CDR3 runs 15 residues. Germline CDR1 and CDR2: SGHVS and FNYEAQ. The full variable domain, completed using reference TRBV7-6 and TRBJ2-6, is GAGVSQSPRYKVTKRGQDVALRCDPISGHVSLYWYRQALGQGPEFLTYFNYEAQQDKSGLPNDRFSAERPEGSISTLTIQRTEQRDSAMYRCASGNDRAGANVLTFGAGSRLTVL.

The chain carries TRBV18 and TRBJ1-4; 8 bases map to TRBD1. Unmatched junction bases numbered 7, after V lost 6 bases and J lost 7 bases. Germline CDR1 and CDR2: KGHSH and LQKENI. CDR3 length equals 14 residues. The CDR3 region is CASSPDRGGEKLFF. In DNA form, the CDR3 reads TGTGCCAGCTCCCCAGACAGGGGAGGTGAAAAACTGTTTTTT.

The genes are TRBV14 and TRBJ2-1, with a possible D match to TRBD2 (5 bases). CDR1 SGHDN and CDR2 FVKESK come from the germline V gene. Trimming stripped 6 bases from V and 4 bases from J, with 10 bases between. This CDR3 region has 13 residues. CDR3 loop: CASRKLGYNEQFF. CDR3 sequence (DNA): TGTGCCAGCAGGAAACTAGGTTACAATGAGCAGTTCTTC.

In this sample, this clone turned up a few times. This chain connects TRBV9 to TRBJ2-5; 7 bases align to TRBD2. V was pared by 0 bases and J by 4 bases, with 3 bases of the junction left unmatched. This CDR3 has 14 residues. Germline V gene lookup returns CDR1 SGDLS and CDR2 YYNGEE. CDR3 sequence (DNA): TGTGCCAGCAGCGTAGGGGGCGGGAGAGAGACCCAGTACTTC. It codes for CASSVGGGRETQYF.

The J gene is TRBJ2-1, the V gene TRBV2; perhaps TRBD1 as D (5 bases). The CDR3 has 14 residues. Germline-derived CDR1 and CDR2 are SNHLY and FYNNEI. Trimming cost V 3 bases and J 9 bases, with 15 bases left between them. The CDR3 DNA is TGTGCCAGCAGTGAGGAGAAGGGGTTATTTGAGCAGTTCTTC. Translating gives CASSEEKGLFEQFF. Based on the CDR3 plus reference TRBV2 and TRBJ2-1, the full variable domain is EPEVTQTPSHQVTQMGQEVILRCVPISNHLYFYWYRQILGQKVEFLVSFYNNEISEKSEIFDDQFSVERPDGSNFTLKIRSTKLEDSAMYFCASSEEKGLFEQFFGPGTRLTVL.

The chain has TRBV7-8 and TRBJ2-7; the D gene is possibly TRBD2 (5 bases). Trimming removed 8 bases at V and 3 bases at J, with 14 bases between. The CDR3 has 13 residues. Germline CDR1 SGHVS, CDR2 FQNEAQ. CDR3 coding DNA: TGTGCCAGCGGACGGGAACGGGACTACGAGCAGTACTTC. Translating gives CASGRERDYEQYF.

V gene TRBV5-1 combines with J gene TRBJ2-3; TRBD2 matches at 11 bases. The ends lost 3 bases at V and 2 bases at J; junction bases unmatched: 8. Germline V gene sequence: CDR1 SGHRS, CDR2 YFSETQ. CDR3 length: 17 residues. For the CDR3, the DNA is TGCGCCAGCAGCTCCCAATTAGCGGGAGGGACCACAGATACGCAGTATTTT. This gives the protein CASSSQLAGGTTDTQYF.

V is TRBV9 and J is TRBJ2-7; 7 positions match TRBD1. CDR1 SGDLS and CDR2 YYNGEE come from the germline V gene. The CDR3 has 13 residues. With V trimmed by 0 bases and J by 5 bases, 2 bases remained unmatched. CDR3 bases: TGTGCCAGCAGCGTAGGACAGGGTAACGAGCAGTACTTC. This codes for CASSVGQGNEQYF. The entire variable domain, with the rest obtained from reference TRBV9 and TRBJ2-7, is as follows: DSGVTQTPKHLITATGQRVTLRCSPRSGDLSVYWYQQSLDQGLQFLIQYYNGEERAKGNILERFSAQQFPDLHSELNLSSLELGDSALYFCASSVGQGNEQYFGPGTRLTVT.

V usage is TRBV2 and J usage is TRBJ2-7; 15 nucleotides agree with TRBD2. Germline assignment: CDR1 SNHLY and CDR2 FYNNEI. The CDR3 extends over 17 amino acids. V gave up 3 bases and J gave up 6 bases; unmatched junction bases: 9. DNA for the CDR3: TGTGCCAGCAGTGACCCCGCTACGGGACTAGCGGGAGGCGAGCAGTACTTC. Translating it yields CASSDPATGLAGGEQYF.

The genes are TRBV28 and TRBJ2-7; 8 bases fit TRBD1. In germline, CDR1 is MDHEN, CDR2 SYDVKM. Trimming cost V 3 bases and J 0 bases; bases outside gene matches: 10. The CDR3 runs to 17 residues. The CDR3 bases are TGTGCCAGCAGTTTGCGGACAGGGAAAGGGAGCTCCTACGAGCAGTACTTC. It is translated as CASSLRTGKGSSYEQYF.

V is TRBV18 and J is TRBJ2-1; no definite D call. The CDR3 consists of 16 residues. The V gene lost 4 bases and the J gene lost 2 bases, with 15 bases spanning the gap. In germline, CDR1 is KGHSH, CDR2 LQKENI. The chain's CDR3 is CASSLSNSRTYNEQFF. The DNA of the CDR3 is TGTGCCAGCTCACTGTCCAACTCGAGAACCTACAATGAGCAGTTCTTC.

The chain combines TRBV4-1 with TRBJ1-1, with unresolved D. CDR3 length: 16 amino acids. Trimming removed 3 bases from V and 0 bases from J, with 14 bases in between. Germline CDR1 reads MGHRA; CDR2 reads YSYEKL. The CDR3 spells CASSQAFAGMNTEAFF. The CDR3 nucleotides read TGCGCCAGCAGCCAGGCTTTCGCGGGGATGAACACTGAAGCTTTCTTT.